The clone carrying this TCR beta chain was observed a handful of times. Its target is unknown. Every donor provided 7.5 to 10 milliliters of peripheral blood. Looked up from germline, CDR1 is SGHTA and CDR2 is FQGNSA. The J segment lost 5 bases and the V segment lost 1 base, leaving 5 bases of the junction unmatched. The CDR3 totals 15 residues. This sample is part of a study of blood T cells in healthy people across ages. Overall study results and limits: Per million T cells, the diversity of TCR beta decreased roughly linearly as age advanced. Long-lived and aged donors differed, with more naive CD4+ cells and higher diversity in the long-lived.

The use of a sample-barcoded 5' primer and a J-beta primer mix characterized a second PCR of about 7 to 12 cycles. There were at least 3 million CDR3-containing paired-end reads obtained from each sample. One entry per CDR3 protein results from TCRdb running MiXCR on the 5' RACE reads. The table shows about 780,000 distinct CDR3 sequences, with about half occurring only once. Material: blood. The TCR sequence derives from a man older than 75 in good health. This chain uses TRBV7-2 with TRBJ2-1; 7 nucleotides align to TRBD2. CDR3: CASSLGGLVNNEQFF. In DNA, the CDR3 is TGTGCCAGCAGCTTAGGAGGACTAGTCAACAATGAGCAGTTCTTC.